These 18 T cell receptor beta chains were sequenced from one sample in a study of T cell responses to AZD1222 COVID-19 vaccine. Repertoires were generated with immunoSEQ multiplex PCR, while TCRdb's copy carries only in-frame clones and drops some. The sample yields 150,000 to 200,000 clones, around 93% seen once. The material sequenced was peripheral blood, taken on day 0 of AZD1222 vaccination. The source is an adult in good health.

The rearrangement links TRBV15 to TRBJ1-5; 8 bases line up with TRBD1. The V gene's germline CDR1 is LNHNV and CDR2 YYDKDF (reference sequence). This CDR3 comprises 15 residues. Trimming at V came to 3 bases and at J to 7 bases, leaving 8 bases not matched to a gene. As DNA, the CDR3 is TGTGCCACCAGCAGTGGACAGGGCGACTGGCAGCCCCAGCATTTT. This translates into CATSSGQGDWQPQHF.

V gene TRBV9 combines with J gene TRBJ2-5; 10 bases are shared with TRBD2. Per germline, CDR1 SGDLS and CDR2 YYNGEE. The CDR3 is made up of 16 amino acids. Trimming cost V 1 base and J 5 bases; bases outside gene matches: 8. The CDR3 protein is CASSVRSSGSGETQYF. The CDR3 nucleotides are TGTGCCAGCAGCGTACGGTCTAGCGGGAGTGGGGAGACCCAGTACTTC. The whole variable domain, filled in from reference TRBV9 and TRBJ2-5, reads DSGVTQTPKHLITATGQRVTLRCSPRSGDLSVYWYQQSLDQGLQFLIQYYNGEERAKGNILERFSAQQFPDLHSELNLSSLELGDSALYFCASSVRSSGSGETQYFGPGTRLLVL.

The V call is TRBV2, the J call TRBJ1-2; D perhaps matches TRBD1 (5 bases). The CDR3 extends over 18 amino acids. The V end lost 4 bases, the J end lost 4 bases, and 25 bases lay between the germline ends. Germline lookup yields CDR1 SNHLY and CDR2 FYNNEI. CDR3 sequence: CASSVLPTGAPQSYGYTF. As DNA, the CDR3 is TGTGCCAGCAGTGTCTTACCCACAGGCGCACCCCAAAGCTATGGCTACACCTTC. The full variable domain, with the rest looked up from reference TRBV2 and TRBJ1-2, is EPEVTQTPSHQVTQMGQEVILRCVPISNHLYFYWYRQILGQKVEFLVSFYNNEISEKSEIFDDQFSVERPDGSNFTLKIRSTKLEDSAMYFCASSVLPTGAPQSYGYTFGSGTRLTVV.

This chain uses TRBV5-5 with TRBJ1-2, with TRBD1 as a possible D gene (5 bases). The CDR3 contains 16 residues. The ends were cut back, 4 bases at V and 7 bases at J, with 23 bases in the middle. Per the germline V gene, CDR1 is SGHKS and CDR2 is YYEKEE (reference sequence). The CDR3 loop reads CASSPSPPGMWGGYTF. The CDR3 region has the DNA TGTGCCAGCAGCCCCAGTCCGCCAGGGATGTGGGGTGGCTACACCTTC.

The CDR3 DNA reads TGTGCCAGCAGCGTAGGGGTGGCCACGAACACCGGGGAGCTGTTTTTT. It yields the protein CASSVGVATNTGELFF. This chain connects TRBV9 to TRBJ2-2, with no clear D. Trimming pared 0 bases from V and 0 bases from J, leaving 9 bases between. CDR1 and CDR2 (germline): SGDLS, YYNGEE. The CDR3 extends over 16 amino acids.

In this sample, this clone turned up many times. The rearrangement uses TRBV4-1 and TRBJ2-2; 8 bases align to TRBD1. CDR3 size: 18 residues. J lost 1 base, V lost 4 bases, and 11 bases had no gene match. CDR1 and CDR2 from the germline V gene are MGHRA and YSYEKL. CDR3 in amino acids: CASSLGPPGTGNTGELFF. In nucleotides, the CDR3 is TGCGCCAGCAGCCTTGGACCTCCCGGGACAGGGAACACCGGGGAGCTGTTTTTT.

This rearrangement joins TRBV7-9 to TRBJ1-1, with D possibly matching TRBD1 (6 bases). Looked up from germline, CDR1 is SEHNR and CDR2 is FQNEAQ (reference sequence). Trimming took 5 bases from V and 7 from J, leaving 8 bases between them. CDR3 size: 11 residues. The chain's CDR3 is CASSVTGEAFF. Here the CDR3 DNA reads TGTGCCAGCAGCGTGACAGGTGAAGCTTTCTTT.

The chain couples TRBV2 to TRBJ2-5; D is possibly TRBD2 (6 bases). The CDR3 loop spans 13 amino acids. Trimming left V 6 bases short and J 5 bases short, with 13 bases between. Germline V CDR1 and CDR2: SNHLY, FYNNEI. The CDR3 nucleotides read TGTGCCAGCAGGCGGGGAGGCTCCGAGACCCAGTACTTC. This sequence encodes CASRRGGSETQYF.

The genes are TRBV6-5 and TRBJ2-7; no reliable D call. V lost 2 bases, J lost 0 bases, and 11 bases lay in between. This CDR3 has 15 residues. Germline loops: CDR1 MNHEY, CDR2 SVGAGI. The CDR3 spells CASSYIADSSYEQYF. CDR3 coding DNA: TGTGCCAGCAGTTACATCGCAGATAGCTCCTACGAGCAGTACTTC.

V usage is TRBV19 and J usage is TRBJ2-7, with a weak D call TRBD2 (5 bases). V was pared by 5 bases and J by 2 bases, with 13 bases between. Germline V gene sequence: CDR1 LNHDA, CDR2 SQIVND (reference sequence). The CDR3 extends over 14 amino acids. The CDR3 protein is CASSVTTGTYEQYF. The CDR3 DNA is TGTGCCAGTAGTGTTACGACGGGGACCTACGAGCAGTACTTC.

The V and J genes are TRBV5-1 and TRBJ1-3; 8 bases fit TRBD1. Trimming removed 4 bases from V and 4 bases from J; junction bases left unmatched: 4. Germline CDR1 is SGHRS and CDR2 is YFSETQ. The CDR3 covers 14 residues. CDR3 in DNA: TGCGCCAGCAGCGGCGGGACAGGAGGAAACACCATATATTTT. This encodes CASSGGTGGNTIYF.

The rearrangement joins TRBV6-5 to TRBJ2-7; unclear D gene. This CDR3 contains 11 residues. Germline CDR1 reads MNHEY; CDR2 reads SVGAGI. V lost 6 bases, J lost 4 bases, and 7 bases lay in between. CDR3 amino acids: CASRAPYEQYF. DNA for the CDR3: TGTGCCAGCAGAGCTCCATACGAGCAGTACTTC.

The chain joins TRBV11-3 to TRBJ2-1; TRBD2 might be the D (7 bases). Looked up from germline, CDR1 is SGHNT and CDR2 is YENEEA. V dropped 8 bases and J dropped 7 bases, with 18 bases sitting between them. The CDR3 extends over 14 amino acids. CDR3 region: CASLGGGGGNEQFF. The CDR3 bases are TGTGCCAGCTTGGGGGGCGGGGGAGGAAATGAGCAGTTCTTC. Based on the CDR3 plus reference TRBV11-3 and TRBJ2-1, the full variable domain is EAGVVQSPRYKIIEKKQPVAFWCNPISGHNTLYWYLQNLGQGPELLIRYENEEAVDDSQLPKDRFSAERLKGVDSTLKIQPAELGDSAVYLCASLGGGGGNEQFFGPGTRLTVL.

The CDR3 region has the DNA TGTGCCGGATCTGGGATCATGAACACTGAAGCTTTCTTT. Its protein product is CAGSGIMNTEAFF. This chain joins TRBV30 and TRBJ1-1; D ambiguous. The CDR3 loop spans 13 amino acids. Trimming stripped 8 bases from V and 0 bases from J, with 13 bases between. Looked up from germline, CDR1 is GTSNPN and CDR2 is SVGIG (reference sequence). Full variable domain (outside the CDR3, taken from reference TRBV30 and TRBJ1-1): SQTIHQWPATLVQPVGSPLSLECTVEGTSNPNLYWYRQAAGRGLQLLFYSVGIGQISSEVPQNLSASRPQDRQFILSSKKLLLSDSGFYLCAGSGIMNTEAFFGQGTRLTVV.

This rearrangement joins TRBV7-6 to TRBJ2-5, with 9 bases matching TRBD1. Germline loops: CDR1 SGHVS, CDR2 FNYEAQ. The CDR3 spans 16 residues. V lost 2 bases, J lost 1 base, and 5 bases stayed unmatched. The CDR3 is CASSLWGQGTQETQYF. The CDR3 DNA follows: TGTGCCAGCAGCTTATGGGGACAGGGAACCCAAGAGACCCAGTACTTC.

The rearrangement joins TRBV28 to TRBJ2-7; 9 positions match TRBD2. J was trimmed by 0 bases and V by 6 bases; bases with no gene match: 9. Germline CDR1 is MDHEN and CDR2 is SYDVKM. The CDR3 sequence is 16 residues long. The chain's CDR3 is CASSRRTSGSSYEQYF. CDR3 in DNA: TGTGCCAGCAGCCGAAGAACTAGCGGGTCCTCCTACGAGCAGTACTTC.

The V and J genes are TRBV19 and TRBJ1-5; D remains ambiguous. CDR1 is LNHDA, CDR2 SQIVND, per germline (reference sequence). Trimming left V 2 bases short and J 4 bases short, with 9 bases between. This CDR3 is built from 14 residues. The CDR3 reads CASSIQGNNQPQHF. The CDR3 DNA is TGTGCCAGTAGTATACAAGGGAATAATCAGCCCCAGCATTTT.

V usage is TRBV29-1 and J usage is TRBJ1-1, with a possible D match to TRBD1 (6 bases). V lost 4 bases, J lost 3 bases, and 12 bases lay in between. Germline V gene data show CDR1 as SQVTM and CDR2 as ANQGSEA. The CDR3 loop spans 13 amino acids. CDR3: CSVVSGGDTEAFF. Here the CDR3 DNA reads TGCAGCGTTGTATCTGGGGGCGACACTGAAGCTTTCTTT.